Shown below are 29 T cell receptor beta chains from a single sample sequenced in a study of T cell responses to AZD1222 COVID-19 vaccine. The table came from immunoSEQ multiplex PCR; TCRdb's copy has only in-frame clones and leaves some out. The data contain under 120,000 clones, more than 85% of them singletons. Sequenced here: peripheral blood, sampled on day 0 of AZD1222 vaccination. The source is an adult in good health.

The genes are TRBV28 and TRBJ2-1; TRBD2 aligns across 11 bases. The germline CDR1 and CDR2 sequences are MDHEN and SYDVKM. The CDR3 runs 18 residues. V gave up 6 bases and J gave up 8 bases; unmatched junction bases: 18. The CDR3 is CASSTRGRVTSGNDEQFF. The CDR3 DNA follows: TGTGCCAGCAGCACGAGGGGCAGGGTGACTAGCGGGAACGATGAGCAGTTCTTC.

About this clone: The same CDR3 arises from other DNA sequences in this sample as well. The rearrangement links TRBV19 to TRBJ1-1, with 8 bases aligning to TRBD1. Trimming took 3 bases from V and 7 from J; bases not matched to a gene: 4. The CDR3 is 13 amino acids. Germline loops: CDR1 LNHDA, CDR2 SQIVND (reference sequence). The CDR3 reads CASSIGQGGEAFF. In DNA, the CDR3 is TGTGCCAGTAGTATCGGACAGGGAGGTGAAGCTTTCTTT.

The CDR3 coding sequence is TGCAGCGCCCGCTTGGGAGCGGGAGGCCCTCAGCAGTACTTC. Amino acid sequence: CSARLGAGGPQQYF. This sequence joins TRBV29-1 and TRBJ2-7; TRBD2 aligns across 9 bases. The CDR3 is 14 residues long. The germline V gene encodes CDR1 SQVTM and CDR2 ANQGSEA. The junction had 15 bases not matched to a gene; V was cut back by 7 bases and J by 8 bases.

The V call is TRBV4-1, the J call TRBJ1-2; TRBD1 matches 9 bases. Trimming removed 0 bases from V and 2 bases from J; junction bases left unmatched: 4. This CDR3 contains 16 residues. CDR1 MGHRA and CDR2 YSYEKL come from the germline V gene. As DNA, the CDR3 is TGCGCCAGCAGCCAAGAAGCAGACAGGGGGAACTATGGCTACACCTTC. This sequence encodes CASSQEADRGNYGYTF.

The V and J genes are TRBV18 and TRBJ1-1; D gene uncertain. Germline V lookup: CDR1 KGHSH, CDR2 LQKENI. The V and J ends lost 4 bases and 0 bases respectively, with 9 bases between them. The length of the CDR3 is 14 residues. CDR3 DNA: TGTGCCAGCTCACGCGACGGGATGAACACTGAAGCTTTCTTT. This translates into CASSRDGMNTEAFF.

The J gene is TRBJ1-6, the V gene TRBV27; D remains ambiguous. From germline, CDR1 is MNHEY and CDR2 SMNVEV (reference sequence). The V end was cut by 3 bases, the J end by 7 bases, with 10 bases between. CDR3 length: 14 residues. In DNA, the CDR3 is TGTGCCAGCAGTTTCTCCTCCCCCAATTCACCCCTCCACTTT. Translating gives CASSFSSPNSPLHF.

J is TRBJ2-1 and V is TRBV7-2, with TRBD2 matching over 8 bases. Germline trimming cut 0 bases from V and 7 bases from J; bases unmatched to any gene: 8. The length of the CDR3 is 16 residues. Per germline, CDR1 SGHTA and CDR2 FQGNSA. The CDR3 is CASSLASAGVRNEQFF. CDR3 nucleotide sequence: TGTGCCAGCAGCTTAGCGTCAGCGGGAGTAAGAAATGAGCAGTTCTTC.

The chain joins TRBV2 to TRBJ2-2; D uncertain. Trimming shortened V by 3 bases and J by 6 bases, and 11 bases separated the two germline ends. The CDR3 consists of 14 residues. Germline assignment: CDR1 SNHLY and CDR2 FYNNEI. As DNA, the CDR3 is TGTGCCAGCAGTGATTACCCGGGCGCCGGGGAGCTGTTTTTT. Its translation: CASSDYPGAGELFF.

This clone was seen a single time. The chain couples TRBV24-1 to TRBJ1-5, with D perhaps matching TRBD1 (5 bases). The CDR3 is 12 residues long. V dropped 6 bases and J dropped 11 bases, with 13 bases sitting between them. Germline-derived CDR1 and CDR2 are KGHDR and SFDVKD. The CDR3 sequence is CATSFSTEAQHF. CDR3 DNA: TGTGCCACCAGTTTCTCGACAGAAGCCCAGCATTTT.

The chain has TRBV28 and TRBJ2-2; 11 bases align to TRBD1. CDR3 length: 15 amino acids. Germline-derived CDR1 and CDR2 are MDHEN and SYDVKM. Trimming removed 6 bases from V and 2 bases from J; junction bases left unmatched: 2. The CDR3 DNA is TGTGCCAGCAGGAGGACAGGGGGCAACACCGGGGAGCTGTTTTTT. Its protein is CASRRTGGNTGELFF.

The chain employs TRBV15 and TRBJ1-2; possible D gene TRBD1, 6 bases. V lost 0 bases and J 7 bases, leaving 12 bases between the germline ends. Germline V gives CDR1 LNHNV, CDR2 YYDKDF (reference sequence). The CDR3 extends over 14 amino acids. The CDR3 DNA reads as TGTGCCACCAGCAGAGATGAAGGGGGGAGTGGCTACACCTTC. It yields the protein CATSRDEGGSGYTF.

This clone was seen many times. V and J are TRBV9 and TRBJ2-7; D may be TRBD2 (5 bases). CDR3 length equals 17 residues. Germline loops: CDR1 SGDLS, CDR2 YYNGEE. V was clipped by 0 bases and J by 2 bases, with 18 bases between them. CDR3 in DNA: TGTGCCAGCAGCGTAGGGCCTGAAGGGAGTGCCCCCTACGAGCAGTACTTC. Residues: CASSVGPEGSAPYEQYF.

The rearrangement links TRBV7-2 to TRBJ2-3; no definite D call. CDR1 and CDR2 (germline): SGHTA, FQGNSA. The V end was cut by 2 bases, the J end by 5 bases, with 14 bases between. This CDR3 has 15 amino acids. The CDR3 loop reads CASSLWGGSGDTQYF. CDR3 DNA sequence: TGTGCCAGCAGCTTATGGGGTGGGTCAGGAGATACGCAGTATTTT.

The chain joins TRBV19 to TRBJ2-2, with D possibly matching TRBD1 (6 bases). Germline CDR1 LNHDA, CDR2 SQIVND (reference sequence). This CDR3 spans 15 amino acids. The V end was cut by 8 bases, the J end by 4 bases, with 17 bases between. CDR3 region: CASRRQEVRTGELFF. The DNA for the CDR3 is TGTGCCAGTCGTCGACAGGAGGTTCGCACCGGGGAGCTGTTTTTT.

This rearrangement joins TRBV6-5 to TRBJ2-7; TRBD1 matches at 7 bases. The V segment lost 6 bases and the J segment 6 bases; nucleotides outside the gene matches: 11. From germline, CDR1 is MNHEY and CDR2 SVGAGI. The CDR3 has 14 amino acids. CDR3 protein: CASSLNRGSGEQYF. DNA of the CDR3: TGTGCCAGCAGCCTTAACAGGGGATCAGGCGAGCAGTACTTC.

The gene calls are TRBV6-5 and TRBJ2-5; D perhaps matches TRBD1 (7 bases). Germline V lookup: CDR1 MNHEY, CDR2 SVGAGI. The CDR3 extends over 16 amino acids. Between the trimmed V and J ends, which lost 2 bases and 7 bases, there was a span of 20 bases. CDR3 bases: TGTGCCAGCAGTTACAATCCAGGGGGGAAGAGGGTGACCCAGTACTTC. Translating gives CASSYNPGGKRVTQYF.

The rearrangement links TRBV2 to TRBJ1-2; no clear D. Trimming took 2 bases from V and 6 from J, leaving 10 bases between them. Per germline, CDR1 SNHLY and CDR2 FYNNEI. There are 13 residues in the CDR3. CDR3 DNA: TGTGCCAGCAGTGAAACCGGGCGCGATGGCTACACCTTC. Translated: CASSETGRDGYTF.

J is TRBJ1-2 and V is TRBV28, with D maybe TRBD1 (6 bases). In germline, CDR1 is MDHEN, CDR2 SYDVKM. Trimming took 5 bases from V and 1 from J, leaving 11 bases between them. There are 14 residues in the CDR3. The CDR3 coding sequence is TGTGCCAGCAGTACCTACAGGGATAACTATGGCTACACCTTC. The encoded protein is CASSTYRDNYGYTF.

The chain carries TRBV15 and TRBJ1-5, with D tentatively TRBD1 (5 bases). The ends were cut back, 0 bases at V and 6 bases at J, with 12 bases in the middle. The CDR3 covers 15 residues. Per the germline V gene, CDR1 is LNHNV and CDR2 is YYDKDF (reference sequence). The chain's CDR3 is CATSRDMAGRQPQHF. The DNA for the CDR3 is TGTGCCACCAGCAGAGATATGGCAGGGCGTCAGCCCCAGCATTTT.

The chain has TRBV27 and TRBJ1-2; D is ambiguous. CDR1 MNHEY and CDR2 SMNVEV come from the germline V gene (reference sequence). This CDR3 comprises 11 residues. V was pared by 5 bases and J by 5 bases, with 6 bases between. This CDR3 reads CASSGSYGYTF. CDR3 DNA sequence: TGTGCCAGCAGTGGGTCTTATGGCTACACCTTC.

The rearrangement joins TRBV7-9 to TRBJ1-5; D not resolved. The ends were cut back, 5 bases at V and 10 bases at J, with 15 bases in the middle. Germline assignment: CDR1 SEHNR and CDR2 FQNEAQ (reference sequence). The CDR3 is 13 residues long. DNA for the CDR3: TGTGCCAGCAGCGACGGTCCTCCGGGCCCCCAGCATTTT. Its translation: CASSDGPPGPQHF.

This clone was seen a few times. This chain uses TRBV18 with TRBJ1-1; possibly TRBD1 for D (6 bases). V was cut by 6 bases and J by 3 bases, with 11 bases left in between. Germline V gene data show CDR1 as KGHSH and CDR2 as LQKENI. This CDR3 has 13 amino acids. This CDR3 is CASSIGGDTEAFF. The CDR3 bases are TGTGCCAGCTCGATCGGGGGCGACACTGAAGCTTTCTTT.

The CDR3 region has the DNA TGTGCCAGTAGTATAACAGGGTACACTGAAGCTTTCTTT. This codes for CASSITGYTEAFF. The chain carries TRBV19 and TRBJ1-1, with D possibly matching TRBD1 (6 bases). The CDR3 covers 13 residues. Per germline, CDR1 LNHDA and CDR2 SQIVND (reference sequence). Trimming stripped 2 bases from V and 3 bases from J, with 7 bases between. The entire variable domain, with the rest obtained from reference TRBV19 and TRBJ1-1, is as follows: DGGITQSPKYLFRKEGQNVTLSCEQNLNHDAMYWYRQDPGQGLRLIYYSQIVNDFQKGDIAEGYSVSREKKESFPLTVTSAQKNPTAFYLCASSITGYTEAFFGQGTRLTVV.

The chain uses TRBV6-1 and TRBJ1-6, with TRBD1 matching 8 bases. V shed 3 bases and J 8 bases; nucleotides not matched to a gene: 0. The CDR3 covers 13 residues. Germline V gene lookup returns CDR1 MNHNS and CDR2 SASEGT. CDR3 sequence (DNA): TGTGCCAGCAGTGAGGACAGGGATTCACCCCTCCACTTT. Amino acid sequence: CASSEDRDSPLHF.

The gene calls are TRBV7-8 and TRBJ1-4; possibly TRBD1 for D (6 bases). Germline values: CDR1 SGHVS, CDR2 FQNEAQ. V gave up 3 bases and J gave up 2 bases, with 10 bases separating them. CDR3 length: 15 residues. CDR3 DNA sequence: TGTGCCAGCAGCTTTAACAGGGTTACTAATGAAAAACTGTTTTTT. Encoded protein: CASSFNRVTNEKLFF.

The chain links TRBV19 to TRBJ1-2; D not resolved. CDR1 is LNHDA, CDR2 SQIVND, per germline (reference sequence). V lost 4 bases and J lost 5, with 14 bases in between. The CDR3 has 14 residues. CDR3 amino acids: CASSRVTTAYGYTF. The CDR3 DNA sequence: TGTGCCAGTAGTAGGGTCACCACGGCTTATGGCTACACCTTC. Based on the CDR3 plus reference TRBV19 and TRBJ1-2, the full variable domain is DGGITQSPKYLFRKEGQNVTLSCEQNLNHDAMYWYRQDPGQGLRLIYYSQIVNDFQKGDIAEGYSVSREKKESFPLTVTSAQKNPTAFYLCASSRVTTAYGYTFGSGTRLTVV.

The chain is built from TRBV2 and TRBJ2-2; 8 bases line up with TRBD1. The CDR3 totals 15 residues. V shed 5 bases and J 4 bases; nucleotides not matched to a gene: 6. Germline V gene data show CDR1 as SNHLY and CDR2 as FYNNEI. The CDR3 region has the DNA TGTGCCAGCAGTTTGGAGACAGGGGTCACCGGGGAGCTGTTTTTT. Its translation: CASSLETGVTGELFF.

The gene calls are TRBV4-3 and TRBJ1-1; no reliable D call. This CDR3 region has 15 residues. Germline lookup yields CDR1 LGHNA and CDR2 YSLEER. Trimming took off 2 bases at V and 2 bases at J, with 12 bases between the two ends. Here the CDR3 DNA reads TGCGCCAGCAGCCAATCATTGGGAACTAACACTGAAGCTTTCTTT. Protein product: CASSQSLGTNTEAFF.

This CDR3 is CASSPAGSPNYEQYF. The CDR3 region has the DNA TGTGCCAGCTCACCCGCAGGGTCCCCAAACTACGAGCAGTACTTC. This chain joins TRBV18 and TRBJ2-7; perhaps TRBD1 as D (5 bases). Germline-derived CDR1 and CDR2 are KGHSH and LQKENI. Trimming removed 3 bases at V and 3 bases at J, with 15 bases between. This CDR3 spans 15 amino acids.